A selection of T cell receptor beta chains follows, all from one sample in a study of T cell responses to AZD1222 COVID-19 vaccine. This table comes from immunoSEQ multiplex PCR, and its TCRdb copy is limited to in-frame clones, with some not included. The sample lists 150,000 or so clones, roughly 91% occurring once. Sequencing was performed on peripheral blood, taken on day 0 of AZD1222 vaccination. The receptors originated from an adult in good health. Both conserved end residues are part of each CDR3. The D gene is left open where the match is weak. Only part of the rows carry a size: once, few, many, or a class if the clone is expanded.

NA 12 TRBJ1-2 NA TRBV6-2/TRBV6-3 CASSSRQDGYTF TGTGCCAGCAGTTCCCGACAGGATGGCTACACCTTC
NA 11 TRBJ2-3 NA TRBV3-1/TRBV3-2 CASSLLDTQYF TGTGCCAGCAGCCTGCTAGATACGCAGTATTTT
NA 15 TRBJ1-5 NA TRBV20-1 CSASRAYAFNQPQHF TGCAGTGCTAGTCGGGCCTATGCCTTTAATCAGCCCCAGCATTTT
TRBD1 16 TRBJ2-1 NA TRBV11-2 CASSLADPTGENEQFF TGTGCCAGCAGCTTAGCAGATCCGACAGGGGAGAATGAGCAGTTCTTC
NA 15 TRBJ2-1 NA TRBV7-9 CASSQGRPTTNEQFF TGTGCCAGCAGCCAAGGGCGCCCGACCACCAATGAGCAGTTCTTC
NA 13 TRBJ2-1 once TRBV19 CASKGRGYNEQFF TGTGCCAGTAAGGGTCGGGGTTACAATGAGCAGTTCTTC
NA 13 TRBJ2-1 NA TRBV2 CASRGPGGNEQFF TGTGCCAGCAGGGGACCAGGCGGTAATGAGCAGTTCTTC
TRBD1 15 TRBJ1-4 NA TRBV19 CASRTGNSANEKLFF TGTGCCAGTAGGACAGGGAATAGTGCTAATGAAAAACTGTTTTTT
NA 14 TRBJ1-1 NA TRBV5-1 CASSFGTQATEAFF TGCGCCAGCAGCTTCGGGACCCAAGCCACTGAAGCTTTCTTT
NA 15 TRBJ2-7 NA TRBV5-5 CASSLSPSGANEQYF TGTGCCAGCAGCCTATCCCCCTCCGGGGCGAACGAGCAGTACTTC
NA 15 TRBJ1-5 NA TRBV2 CASRADKHSNQPQHF TGTGCCAGCAGAGCAGACAAGCATAGCAATCAGCCCCAGCATTTT
TRBD1 20 TRBJ1-1 NA TRBV3-1/TRBV3-2 CASSPYPRDSGDTRLFGAFF TGTGCCAGCAGCCCATACCCCCGGGACAGCGGGGATACCAGACTCTTCGGGGCTTTCTTT
TRBD1 14 TRBJ1-1 once TRBV5-1 CASTPPQGGTEAFF TGCGCCAGCACTCCGCCCCAGGGGGGGACTGAAGCTTTCTTT
NA 15 TRBJ2-3 NA TRBV20-1 CSASTPQRSTDTQYF TGCAGTGCTAGTACCCCCCAGCGGAGCACAGATACGCAGTATTTT
NA 13 TRBJ1-5 NA TRBV12-3/TRBV12-4 CASSLVLHQPQHF TGTGCCAGCAGTTTAGTTCTTCATCAGCCCCAGCATTTT
NA 13 TRBJ1-2 NA TRBV5-1 CASSSAAYYGYTF TGCGCCAGCAGCTCGGCTGCGTACTATGGCTACACCTTC
NA 12 TRBJ2-7 NA TRBV13 CASSLQSYEQYF TGTGCCAGCAGCTTGCAAAGCTACGAGCAGTACTTC
TRBD2 18 TRBJ2-3 NA TRBV3-1/TRBV3-2 CASSQSLAGGRFTDTQYF TGTGCCAGCAGCCAATCCTTAGCGGGAGGGCGCTTCACAGATACGCAGTATTTT
TRBD2 16 TRBJ2-1 NA TRBV7-6 CASSSSGGGGYNEQFF TGTGCCAGCAGCTCCAGTGGCGGGGGAGGTTACAATGAGCAGTTCTTC
NA 11 TRBJ2-3 NA TRBV2 CASMGAGVPYF TGTGCCAGCATGGGGGCAGGGGTACCATATTTT
NA 15 TRBJ1-2 NA TRBV6-5 CASSNPQGTDYGYTF TGTGCCAGCAGTAACCCCCAGGGCACCGACTATGGCTACACCTTC
NA 14 TRBJ1-1 once TRBV10-3 CAISSTQRDTEAFF TGTGCCATCAGCTCGACACAGCGAGACACTGAAGCTTTCTTT